The clone carrying this T cell receptor (beta chain) was detected many times. Antigen: not known. The data derive from a study of breast tumors, draining lymph nodes, adjacent tissues. Axillary draining lymph nodes of breast cancer patients supplied the node samples. V dropped 2 bases and J dropped 3; count of bases not matched to a gene: 7. Per germline, CDR1 MNHEY and CDR2 SVGAGI. The CDR3 runs to 15 residues. Points from the study as a whole: Tumor TCR diversity was below lymph nodes but above nontumor tissue. Luminal-like breast cancer showed significantly greater tumor-nontumor repertoire similarity than basal-like breast cancer did.

TCRdb re-analysed the multiplex PCR reads in MiXCR, keeping a single row per CDR3 protein. The top ten hold roughly 1.3% of the sample, which has about 230,000 distinct CDR3 sequences, 32% seen once. This clonotype was obtained from a female donor with breast cancer. Some clones in this sample may be carry-over from other donors' samples. The gene calls are TRBV6-5 and TRBJ2-7, with 7 bases that match TRBD1. The sequencing sample was made of axillary lymph node tissue. CDR3 residues: CASSYRRQGGYEQYF. The CDR3, as DNA: TGTGCCAGCAGTTACCGCCGACAGGGTGGCTACGAGCAGTACTTC.